This T cell receptor beta chain came from a study of OX40 agonist ivuxolimab in advanced cancers. Study context: Across the patients, intravenous ivuxolimab was delivered every 2 weeks at 0.01 to 10 mg/kg.

Overall study findings and caveats: By week 6 at 0.1 to 3.0 mg/kg, blood CD4+ and CD8+ T cells had expanded clonally. Relatively little clonal expansion, among the lowest observed, appeared in partial responders at 0.1-3.0 mg/kg.

A word on this clone: Its antigen remains unidentified.

Autoimmune disease history or systemic immunosuppression was exclusionary. Libraries were prepared by immunoSEQ multiplex PCR; TCRdb keeps only in-frame clonotypes and omits some of them. The sample lists tens of thousands of clones; roughly nine tenths were seen once. The ends lost 3 bases at V and 4 bases at J; junction bases unmatched: 6. Germline V gene data show CDR1 as LGHNA and CDR2 as YNFKEQ. The CDR3 extends over 15 amino acids. This chain links TRBV4-2 with TRBJ2-5; 9 nucleotides line up with TRBD2. The TCR was taken from an adult with an advanced solid tumor such as melanoma, head and neck, liver or kidney cancer. Sample: CD4+ or CD8+ T cells sorted from blood, taken in a trial of the OX40 agonist ivuxolimab. CDR3 DNA: TGTGCCAGCAGCCACGGGACTAGCATACGAGAGACCCAGTACTTC. Translated, it gives CASSHGTSIRETQYF.